The 32 T cell receptor beta chains presented below share a single source sample, sequenced in a study of early stage breast cancer tumors. Profiled with immunoSEQ multiplex PCR; TCRdb holds only in-frame clones, not every one. Among more than 65,000 clones, roughly 80% were seen once, and the ten largest hold about 4.5%. Sequences were obtained from blood. The receptors derive from a person aged 40 to 49 with breast cancer.

This chain connects TRBV5-4 to TRBJ1-5; 11 positions match TRBD1. The CDR3 covers 17 residues. The junction had 6 bases not matched to a gene; V was cut back by 4 bases and J by 0 bases. Germline-derived CDR1 and CDR2 are SGHNT and YYREEE (reference sequence). CDR3 protein: CASSLDRGLYSNQPQHF. In DNA form, the CDR3 reads TGTGCCAGCAGCCTGGACAGGGGGCTGTATAGCAATCAGCCCCAGCATTTT.

This clone was seen a few times. The chain links TRBV10-1 to TRBJ2-7; 13 nucleotides agree with TRBD2. The CDR3 contains 16 residues. Germline V CDR1 and CDR2: WNHNN, SYGVQD (reference sequence). Losses at the gene ends were 0 bases for V and 5 bases for J; bases not matched to a gene: 4. CDR3 in amino acids: CASSESTSGRRDEQYF. In DNA, the CDR3 is TGCGCCAGCAGTGAGTCGACTAGCGGGAGGAGAGACGAGCAGTACTTC.

The J gene is TRBJ2-1, the V gene TRBV5-4, with TRBD1 matching over 8 bases. CDR1 and CDR2 from the germline V gene are SGHNT and YYREEE (reference sequence). The CDR3 is made up of 16 amino acids. Trimming at V came to 0 bases and at J to 7 bases, leaving 9 bases not matched to a gene. CDR3 bases: TGTGCCAGCAGCTTGGGGGTCCGGACAGGGAGTAATGAGCAGTTCTTC. This translates into CASSLGVRTGSNEQFF.

This clone was observed a handful of times. This chain joins TRBV18 and TRBJ1-2, with a possible D match to TRBD1 (5 bases). V lost 4 bases, J lost 6 bases, and 15 bases lay in between. The CDR3 is 14 amino acids. Germline V gene lookup returns CDR1 KGHSH and CDR2 LQKENI. The CDR3 here is CASSREGARDGYTF. Here the CDR3 DNA reads TGTGCCAGCTCACGGGAAGGGGCAAGGGATGGCTACACCTTC.

The CDR3 DNA reads as TGTGCCAGCTACATGAGCTCCTACAATGAGCAGTTCTTC. Encoded protein: CASYMSSYNEQFF. The chain has TRBV2 and TRBJ2-1; D gene unclear. The CDR3 loop spans 13 amino acids. Looked up from germline, CDR1 is SNHLY and CDR2 is FYNNEI. Trimming pared 8 bases from V and 0 bases from J, leaving 8 bases between.

The V call is TRBV20-1, the J call TRBJ1-1; weak D call: TRBD1 (6 bases). The CDR3 has 10 amino acids. The V gene's germline CDR1 is DFQATT and CDR2 SNEGSKA (reference sequence). V lost 7 bases, J lost 10 bases, and 13 bases lay in between. The CDR3 DNA sequence: TGCAGTGGCAAGGGGGTAGCAGCTTTCTTT. The encoded protein is CSGKGVAAFF.

The chain combines TRBV5-5 with TRBJ1-2, with 7 bases lining up with TRBD1. In germline, CDR1 is SGHKS, CDR2 YYEKEE (reference sequence). Trimming removed 6 bases from V and 8 bases from J; junction bases left unmatched: 7. The CDR3 has 12 amino acids. CDR3 amino acids: CASTRGGYGYTF. CDR3 nucleotide sequence: TGTGCCAGCACCCGAGGGGGCTACGGCTACACCTTC. Together with reference TRBV5-5 and TRBJ1-2, the CDR3 gives the full variable domain: DAGVTQSPTHLIKTRGQQVTLRCSPISGHKSVSWYQQVLGQGPQFIFQYYEKEERGRGNFPDRFSARQFPNYSSELNVNALLLGDSALYLCASTRGGYGYTFGSGTRLTVV.

This clone was detected only a few times. The chain is built from TRBV27 and TRBJ2-7, with TRBD2 as a possible D gene (5 bases). This CDR3 spans 14 amino acids. CDR1 and CDR2 from the germline V gene are MNHEY and SMNVEV (reference sequence). Trimming pared 6 bases from V and 0 bases from J, leaving 12 bases between. CDR3 in DNA: TGTGCCAGCAGAGGACTGGGGTTCTCCTACGAGCAGTACTTC. Encoded protein: CASRGLGFSYEQYF.

This chain joins TRBV11-2 and TRBJ2-1; TRBD1 matches 11 bases. The CDR3 has 17 residues. V gave up 0 bases and J gave up 7 bases; unmatched junction bases: 8. Germline values: CDR1 SGHAT, CDR2 FQNNGV. CDR3 coding DNA: TGTGCCAGCAGCTTAGACTCCGGGACAGGGGGAAGGAATGAGCAGTTCTTC. Residues: CASSLDSGTGGRNEQFF.

This chain connects TRBV6-5 to TRBJ1-1; D unresolved. The CDR3 spans 15 residues. V lost 0 bases, J lost 4 bases, and 12 bases lay in between. Germline values: CDR1 MNHEY, CDR2 SVGAGI. The CDR3 protein is CASSYSVGRSTEAFF. The CDR3 region has the DNA TGTGCCAGCAGTTACTCGGTCGGACGGTCCACTGAAGCTTTCTTT.

The chain couples TRBV21-1 to TRBJ1-1; TRBD1, the table's D call, was not compared with the DNA. TRBV21-1 is flagged as a pseudogene. The CDR3 contains 12 residues. The CDR3 here is CASGSGDRVAFF. The CDR3 bases are TGTGCCAGCGGGTCTGGGGACAGGGTGGCTTTCTTT.

This clone was seen a few times. The gene calls are TRBV4-1 and TRBJ1-1; the D is unclear. The V end lost 0 bases, the J end lost 10 bases, and 12 bases lay between the germline ends. Germline CDR1 is MGHRA and CDR2 is YSYEKL. The CDR3 contains 13 residues. This CDR3 reads CASSQDRREVAFF. CDR3 DNA: TGCGCCAGCAGCCAAGATAGAAGGGAGGTAGCTTTCTTT.

This rearrangement joins TRBV19 to TRBJ2-4; tentative D call: TRBD2 (6 bases). Germline V gene data show CDR1 as LNHDA and CDR2 as SQIVND (reference sequence). The CDR3 contains 13 residues. V shed 5 bases and J shed 8 bases, with 13 bases lying between them. The CDR3 loop reads CASSLLEGDIQYF. In DNA, the CDR3 is TGTGCCAGTAGTTTGCTGGAGGGCGACATTCAGTACTTC.

The chain couples TRBV9 to TRBJ2-1, with TRBD2 matching over 8 bases. Germline V gene data show CDR1 as SGDLS and CDR2 as YYNGEE. The CDR3 contains 15 residues. V shed 0 bases, J shed 9 bases, and the junction held 8 bases outside the gene matches. The CDR3: CASSVGGSGIVEQFF. The CDR3 region has the DNA TGTGCCAGCAGCGTAGGTGGTAGCGGGATTGTTGAGCAGTTCTTC.

The J gene is TRBJ2-7, the V gene TRBV10-2, with 14 positions matching TRBD2. CDR1 and CDR2 (germline): WSHSY, SAAADI. V dropped 9 bases and J dropped 6; count of bases not matched to a gene: 7. The CDR3 extends over 14 amino acids. CDR3 coding DNA: TGCGCCAGTCAAAATGGACTAGCGGGAGGCGAGCAGTACTTC. This gives the protein CASQNGLAGGEQYF.

The chain carries TRBV28 and TRBJ2-3; no clear D gene. Trimming shortened V by 2 bases and J by 3 bases, and 6 bases separated the two germline ends. CDR1 is MDHEN and CDR2 is SYDVKM in the germline V gene. CDR3 size: 13 residues. Here the CDR3 DNA reads TGTGCCAGCAGTTTACTTATGACAGATACGCAGTATTTT. Translated, it gives CASSLLMTDTQYF.

This clone was seen once. The chain employs TRBV5-1 and TRBJ2-2; D may be TRBD1 (6 bases). V was shortened by 4 bases and J by 1 base, with 8 bases between the two germline ends. CDR1 is SGHRS and CDR2 is YFSETQ in the germline V gene. This CDR3 contains 14 residues. The CDR3 here is CASSGRGNTGELFF. In DNA form, the CDR3 reads TGCGCCAGCAGCGGCAGGGGGAACACCGGGGAGCTGTTTTTT. Drawing the rest from reference TRBV5-1 and TRBJ2-2, the complete variable domain is KAGVTQTPRYLIKTRGQQVTLSCSPISGHRSVSWYQQTPGQGLQFLFEYFSETQRNKGNFPGRFSGRQFSNSRSEMNVSTLELGDSALYLCASSGRGNTGELFFGEGSRLTVL.

The chain combines TRBV11-2 with TRBJ2-3; 11 nucleotides agree with TRBD2. From germline, CDR1 is SGHAT and CDR2 FQNNGV. With V trimmed by 1 base and J by 2 bases, 8 bases remained unmatched. The CDR3 contains 18 residues. CDR3 residues: CASSLGRLAGGNTDTQYF. CDR3 coding DNA: TGTGCCAGCAGCTTAGGTCGTCTAGCGGGAGGAAACACAGATACGCAGTATTTT.

This clone was detected once. The V call is TRBV30, the J call TRBJ2-1; D remains ambiguous. There are 11 residues in the CDR3. CDR1 GTSNPN and CDR2 SVGIG come from the germline V gene (reference sequence). Trimming removed 2 bases at V and 7 bases at J, with 6 bases between. The CDR3 DNA reads as TGTGCCTGGAGTCAAGGGAATGAGCAGTTCTTC. It yields the protein CAWSQGNEQFF.

V usage is TRBV7-3 and J usage is TRBJ2-7; D may correspond to TRBD1 or TRBD2 (6 bases each). The germline gives CDR1 SGHTA, CDR2 FQGTGA. Trimming removed 5 bases from V and 0 bases from J, with 11 bases in between. The CDR3 runs 14 residues. CDR3 residues: CASSRGDASYEQYF. The CDR3 DNA is TGTGCCAGCAGCAGGGGGGACGCCTCCTACGAGCAGTACTTC.

This rearrangement joins TRBV10-2 to TRBJ1-3, with D unresolved. CDR3 length: 14 residues. V was pared by 5 bases and J by 0 bases, with 8 bases between. CDR1 is WSHSY and CDR2 is SAAADI in the germline V gene. CDR3: CASSLGLSGNTIYF. The DNA of the CDR3 is TGCGCCAGCAGTCTCGGTCTCTCTGGAAACACCATATATTTT.

This chain joins TRBV11-2 and TRBJ2-2; TRBD1 aligns across 10 bases. Trimming at V came to 4 bases and at J to 4 bases, leaving 6 bases not matched to a gene. The germline CDR1 and CDR2 sequences are SGHAT and FQNNGV. This CDR3 contains 16 residues. Here the CDR3 DNA reads TGTGCCAGCAGCTCCCTGACAGGGGGCGGCACCGGGGAGCTGTTTTTT. Translated: CASSSLTGGGTGELFF.

The chain employs TRBV30 and TRBJ2-1; TRBD2 might be the D (6 bases). From germline, CDR1 is GTSNPN and CDR2 SVGIG (reference sequence). This CDR3 has 16 amino acids. The ends were cut back, 0 bases at V and 0 bases at J, with 12 bases in the middle. The CDR3 nucleotides are TGTGCCTGGAGTGTACTTGGCGGGGTCTCCTACAATGAGCAGTTCTTC. It specifies CAWSVLGGVSYNEQFF.

This chain uses TRBV5-4 with TRBJ2-2, with D perhaps TRBD1 (5 bases). The length of the CDR3 is 14 residues. The V end was cut by 4 bases, the J end by 4 bases, with 11 bases between. Per the germline V gene, CDR1 is SGHNT and CDR2 is YYREEE (reference sequence). DNA of the CDR3: TGTGCCAGCAGCCTCGACAGATCCACCGGGGAGCTGTTTTTT. This encodes CASSLDRSTGELFF.

The chain couples TRBV5-8 to TRBJ2-1; D is perhaps TRBD2 (5 bases). CDR1 and CDR2 from the germline V gene are SGHTS and YDEGEE. The V and J ends lost 4 bases and 4 bases respectively, with 9 bases between them. This CDR3 is 13 amino acids long. CDR3 in amino acids: CASSVGVYNEQFF. CDR3 nucleotides: TGTGCCAGCAGCGTCGGGGTTTACAATGAGCAGTTCTTC.

V usage is TRBV6-1 and J usage is TRBJ1-5; perhaps TRBD1 as D (5 bases). V was clipped by 7 bases and J by 2 bases, with 15 bases between them. The CDR3 runs to 15 residues. Per the germline V gene, CDR1 is MNHNS and CDR2 is SASEGT. The CDR3 here is CASTIGWGGNQPQHF. The CDR3 region has the DNA TGTGCCAGCACCATAGGATGGGGGGGCAATCAGCCCCAGCATTTT.

This clone was found a few times. The rearrangement joins TRBV20-1 to TRBJ1-2, with D unresolved. The CDR3 spans 11 residues. Trimming shortened V by 8 bases and J by 4 bases, and 11 bases separated the two germline ends. CDR1 and CDR2 from the germline V gene are DFQATT and SNEGSKA (reference sequence). Here the CDR3 reads CSPGAIYGYTF. Here the CDR3 DNA reads TGCAGTCCTGGCGCTATCTATGGCTACACCTTC.

The chain uses TRBV11-2 and TRBJ2-7; 8 bases map to TRBD1. J was trimmed by 3 bases and V by 6 bases; bases with no gene match: 10. Germline CDR1 is SGHAT and CDR2 is FQNNGV. CDR3 length equals 15 residues. Here the CDR3 DNA reads TGTGCCAGCAGTTATCATGACAGGGGCTTCTACGAGCAGTACTTC. It yields the protein CASSYHDRGFYEQYF.

The rearrangement joins TRBV6-1 to TRBJ1-2; unclear D gene. This CDR3 spans 13 amino acids. Germline CDR1 reads MNHNS; CDR2 reads SASEGT. V was clipped by 5 bases and J by 0 bases, with 7 bases between them. The CDR3 nucleotides are TGTGCCAGCAGTCAGACAACTAACTATGGCTACACCTTC. Protein product: CASSQTTNYGYTF.

This clone came up once. The chain employs TRBV28 and TRBJ2-3; D might be TRBD2 (5 bases). This CDR3 has 14 residues. CDR1 is MDHEN and CDR2 is SYDVKM in the germline V gene. With 1 base removed from V and 6 bases from J, the gap between germline ends came to 11 bases. The CDR3 sequence is CASSLLEGADTQYF. As DNA, the CDR3 is TGTGCCAGCAGTTTATTAGAGGGAGCCGATACGCAGTATTTT. Filled out from reference TRBV28 and TRBJ2-3, the complete variable domain reads DVKVTQSSRYLVKRTGEKVFLECVQDMDHENMFWYRQDPGLGLRLIYFSYDVKMKEKGDIPEGYSVSREKKERFSLILESASTNQTSMYLCASSLLEGADTQYFGPGTRLTVL.

This rearrangement joins TRBV4-1 to TRBJ2-2; D perhaps matches TRBD2 (5 bases). Germline values: CDR1 MGHRA, CDR2 YSYEKL. The ends were cut back, 4 bases at V and 1 base at J, with 7 bases in the middle. The CDR3 runs to 14 residues. The CDR3 here is CASSLGENTGELFF. In DNA, the CDR3 is TGCGCCAGCAGCCTGGGAGAGAACACCGGGGAGCTGTTTTTT.

CDR3 nucleotides: TGTGCCAGCAGCGTAGGGCCCAGTAACACTGAAGCTTTCTTT. It translates to CASSVGPSNTEAFF. This chain connects TRBV9 to TRBJ1-1; D gene uncertain. CDR1 and CDR2 from the germline V gene are SGDLS and YYNGEE. The CDR3 consists of 14 residues. The germline V and J ends were trimmed by 0 bases and 2 bases, with 8 bases remaining between them.